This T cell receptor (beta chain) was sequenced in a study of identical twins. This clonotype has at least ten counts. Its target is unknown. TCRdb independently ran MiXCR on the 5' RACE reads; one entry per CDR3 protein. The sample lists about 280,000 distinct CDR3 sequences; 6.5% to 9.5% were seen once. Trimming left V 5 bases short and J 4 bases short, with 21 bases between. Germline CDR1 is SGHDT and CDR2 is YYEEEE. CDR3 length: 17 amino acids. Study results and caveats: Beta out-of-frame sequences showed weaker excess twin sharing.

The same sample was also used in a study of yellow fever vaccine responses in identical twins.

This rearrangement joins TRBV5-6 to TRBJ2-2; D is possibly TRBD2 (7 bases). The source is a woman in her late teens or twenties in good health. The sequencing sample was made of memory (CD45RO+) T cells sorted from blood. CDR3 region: CASRGTTGGSVTGELFF. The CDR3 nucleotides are TGTGCCAGCAGAGGTACGACGGGGGGCTCGGTCACCGGGGAGCTGTTTTTT.